One sample yielded the 8 T cell receptor beta chains listed below, sequenced in a study of CD8 T cells in ankylosing spondylitis (dated by TCRdb to about 2017). Receptor libraries were prepared by 5' RACE. The sample was run on an Illumina HiSeq 2500. In TCRdb, the public reads were trimmed at Q25 with fastp and aligned with MiXCR, with productive beta chains retained. Entries are consolidated by CDR3 protein sequence, retaining the most common genes and DNA. This sample lists some 220,000 distinct CDR3 sequences; over 9.5% were detected once. The top ten constitute around 3% of the sample. Source material: blood, either unsorted or a sorted T cell fraction (not recorded which). These receptors were taken from a male donor with ankylosing spondylitis or in good health (not recorded which).

This clonotype appeared many times. The rearrangement uses TRBV5-1 and TRBJ1-1, with D uncertain. This CDR3 contains 14 residues. Trimming stripped 4 bases from V and 4 bases from J, with 14 bases between. Germline V gives CDR1 SGHRS, CDR2 YFSETQ. CDR3 amino acids: CASSPEGSSTEAFF. In DNA form, the CDR3 reads TGCGCCAGCAGCCCGGAGGGTTCCAGCACTGAAGCTTTCTTT.

This clonotype was detected a few times. The chain has TRBV7-9 and TRBJ1-2; 12 positions match TRBD1. Germline CDR1 reads SEHNR; CDR2 reads FQNEAQ (reference sequence). The V segment lost 1 base and the J segment 8 bases; nucleotides outside the gene matches: 5. The CDR3 loop spans 15 amino acids. The CDR3 region has the DNA TGTGCCAGCAGCTTAGTGGGACAGGGGGCTGGAGGCTACACCTTC. This encodes CASSLVGQGAGGYTF.

This clonotype was found a few times. Here the CDR3 reads CASSFAESYGYTF. CDR3 nucleotide sequence: TGTGCCAGCAGCTTCGCAGAATCTTATGGCTACACCTTC. The chain carries TRBV7-9 and TRBJ1-2; D is unclear. The germline CDR1 and CDR2 sequences are SEHNR and FQNEAQ (reference sequence). V shed 3 bases and J shed 5 bases, with 10 bases lying between them. The CDR3 runs 13 residues.

J is TRBJ2-7 and V is TRBV19; 11 nucleotides match TRBD1. This CDR3 contains 13 residues. CDR1 and CDR2 (germline): LNHDA, SQIVND (reference sequence). V shed 9 bases, J shed 4 bases, and the junction held 5 bases outside the gene matches. The CDR3 sequence: CASGQGAAYEQYF. CDR3 sequence (DNA): TGTGCCAGCGGACAGGGGGCAGCGTACGAGCAGTACTTC.

The rearrangement links TRBV6-1 to TRBJ2-3; TRBD2 aligns across 10 bases. CDR1 is MNHNS and CDR2 is SASEGT in the germline V gene. There are 15 residues in the CDR3. Trimming removed 4 bases from V and 9 bases from J; junction bases left unmatched: 10. This CDR3 reads CASSGVLAGEGTQYF. The CDR3 DNA sequence: TGTGCCAGCAGTGGTGTTCTAGCGGGAGAAGGGACGCAGTATTTT.

This clonotype has just a few counts. V gene TRBV11-1 combines with J gene TRBJ2-3; TRBD2 might be the D (7 bases). The length of the CDR3 is 16 residues. The ends were cut back, 4 bases at V and 2 bases at J, with 16 bases in the middle. Germline CDR1 is SGHAT and CDR2 is FQDESV (reference sequence). CDR3 loop: CASSSRAGTSTDTQYF. DNA for the CDR3: TGTGCCAGCAGCTCGAGAGCGGGGACATCCACAGATACGCAGTATTTT.

The CDR3 loop reads CAIRPREATNEQFF. CDR3 sequence (DNA): TGTGCCATCAGACCGAGAGAGGCTACAAATGAGCAGTTCTTC. V and J are TRBV10-3 and TRBJ2-1, with D unclear. The germline CDR1 and CDR2 sequences are ENHRY and SYGVKD. Trimming cost V 6 bases and J 7 bases, with 16 bases left between them. The CDR3 loop spans 14 amino acids.

This clonotype was detected a few times. J is TRBJ1-3 and V is TRBV5-1, with a possible D match to TRBD1 (5 bases). Trimming pared 1 base from V and 0 bases from J, leaving 8 bases between. The CDR3 is 15 residues long. Germline assignment: CDR1 SGHRS and CDR2 YFSETQ. CDR3: CASSLQGDSGNTIYF. The DNA of the CDR3 is TGCGCCAGCAGCTTGCAGGGCGACTCTGGAAACACCATATATTTT.